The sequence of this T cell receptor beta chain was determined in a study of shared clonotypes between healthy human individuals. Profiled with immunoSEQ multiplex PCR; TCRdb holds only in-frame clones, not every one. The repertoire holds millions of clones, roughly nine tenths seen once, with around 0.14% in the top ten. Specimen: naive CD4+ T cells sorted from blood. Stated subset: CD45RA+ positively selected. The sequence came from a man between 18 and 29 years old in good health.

CDR3 sequence reads: CSGAVGYGYTF. The CDR3 DNA is TGCAGCGGCGCGGTGGGCTATGGCTACACCTTC. The rearrangement links TRBV29-1 to TRBJ1-2, with D unresolved. Germline V CDR1 and CDR2: SQVTM, ANQGSEA. The V end was cut by 7 bases, the J end by 4 bases, with 10 bases between. The CDR3 has 11 residues.